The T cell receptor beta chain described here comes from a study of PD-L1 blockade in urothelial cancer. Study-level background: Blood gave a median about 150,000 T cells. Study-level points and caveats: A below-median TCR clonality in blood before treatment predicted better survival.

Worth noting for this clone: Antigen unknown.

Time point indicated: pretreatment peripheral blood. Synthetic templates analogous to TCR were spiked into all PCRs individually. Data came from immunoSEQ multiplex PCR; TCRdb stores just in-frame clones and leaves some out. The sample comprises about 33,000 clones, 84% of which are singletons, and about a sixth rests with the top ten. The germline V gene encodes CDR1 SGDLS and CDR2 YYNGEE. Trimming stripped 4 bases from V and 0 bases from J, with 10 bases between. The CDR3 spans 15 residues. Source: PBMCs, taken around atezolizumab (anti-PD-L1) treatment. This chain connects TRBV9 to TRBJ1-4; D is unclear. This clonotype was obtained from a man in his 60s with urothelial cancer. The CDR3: CASSPQASTNEKLFF. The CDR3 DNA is TGTGCCAGCAGCCCCCAGGCCTCAACTAATGAAAAACTGTTTTTT.